Described below is a single T cell receptor beta chain sequence and its context. Its target is not known. Generated by immunoSEQ multiplex PCR, the TCRdb table keeps only in-frame clones and is missing some. The repertoire holds roughly 100,000 clones, about 85% seen once, with 3.5% to 4% in the top ten. The data were taken from a study of OX40 agonist ivuxolimab in advanced cancers. Across the whole study: It was permissible to have had prior anti-PD-1, anti-PD-L1 or anti-CTLA-4 therapy, and around 40% had some. Three patients, one with hepatocellular carcinoma and two with cutaneous melanoma, responded partially. Study results and caveats: Among expanded peripheral T cells, antigen specificity went undetermined.

V was shortened by 5 bases and J by 8 bases, with 7 bases between the two germline ends. The germline V gene has CDR1 MDHEN and CDR2 SYDVKM. The CDR3 is made up of 11 amino acids. This clonotype was sampled from an adult with an advanced solid tumor such as melanoma, head and neck, liver or kidney cancer. Material: CD4+ or CD8+ T cells sorted from blood, obtained in a trial of the OX40 agonist ivuxolimab. The chain joins TRBV28 to TRBJ2-1; D is unresolved. CDR3 coding DNA: TGTGCCAGCAGTCAACGGTATGAGCAGTTCTTC. Translation: CASSQRYEQFF.